The clone carrying this TCR beta chain was counted ten times or more. 2 million PBMCs stored at -80 C were the source of the unsorted libraries. This entry comes from a study of neurological immune-mediated disorders. The overall study: Secondary progressive disease was present in 3, and relapsing-remitting disease in 31, of the approximately 35 multiple sclerosis patients.

CDR3 length equals 17 residues. With 1 base clipped from V and 6 bases from J, the junction kept 9 bases outside the gene matches. In germline, CDR1 is SEHNR, CDR2 FQNEAQ (reference sequence). The cDNA was generated through 5'RACE incorporating 10-nucleotide random UMIs. Over 170 million TCR-beta sequences from 15-18 subjects came out of each sequencing run. One entry per CDR3 protein results from TCRdb running MiXCR on the 5' RACE reads. This sample has 55,000 to 65,000 distinct CDR3 sequences, with less than 4% found just once. V is TRBV7-9 and J is TRBJ2-1; 10 bases align to TRBD2. The origin of this receptor is a woman aged 45-65 years with multiple sclerosis. What was sequenced was PBMCs. CDR3 sequence reads: CASSLGLSSGSGNEQFF. DNA of the CDR3: TGTGCCAGCAGCTTAGGCTTATCTAGCGGGAGTGGCAATGAGCAGTTCTTC.